This TCR beta chain was profiled in a study of circulating tumor DNA in untreated peripheral T-cell lymphoma. In the study overall: Circulating tumor DNA with tumor TCR clonotypes was tracked in baseline and serial serum. General study findings and limits: Detectable ctDNA after therapy showed a trend toward worse survival. Baseline tissues yielded 86% and baseline serum approximately 73% tumor-specific clonotype detection.

TCRdb keeps only in-frame clones here, not all; method: immunoSEQ multiplex PCR. The sample yields 1,500 or so clones, more than 65% seen once. A remark on this clone: Its antigen is not known.

Material: cell-free DNA from blood serum. This receptor was obtained from a human donor with peripheral T-cell lymphoma.

In DNA, the CDR3 is TGTGCCAGCAGCCCCACGGGACTCTGGACCTACGAGCAGTACTTC. This gives the protein CASSPTGLWTYEQYF. V usage is TRBV5-8 and J usage is TRBJ2-7; tentative D call: TRBD2 (6 bases). Germline V lookup: CDR1 SGHTS, CDR2 YDEGEE. V lost 4 bases to trimming and J lost 2 bases, with 16 bases between them. CDR3 length equals 15 residues. The variable domain in full, completed from reference TRBV5-8 and TRBJ2-7, reads EAGVTQSPTHLIKTRGQQATLRCSPISGHTSVYWYQQALGLGLQFLLWYDEGEERNRGNFPPRFSGRQFPNYSSELNVNALELEDSALYLCASSPTGLWTYEQYFGPGTRLTVT.